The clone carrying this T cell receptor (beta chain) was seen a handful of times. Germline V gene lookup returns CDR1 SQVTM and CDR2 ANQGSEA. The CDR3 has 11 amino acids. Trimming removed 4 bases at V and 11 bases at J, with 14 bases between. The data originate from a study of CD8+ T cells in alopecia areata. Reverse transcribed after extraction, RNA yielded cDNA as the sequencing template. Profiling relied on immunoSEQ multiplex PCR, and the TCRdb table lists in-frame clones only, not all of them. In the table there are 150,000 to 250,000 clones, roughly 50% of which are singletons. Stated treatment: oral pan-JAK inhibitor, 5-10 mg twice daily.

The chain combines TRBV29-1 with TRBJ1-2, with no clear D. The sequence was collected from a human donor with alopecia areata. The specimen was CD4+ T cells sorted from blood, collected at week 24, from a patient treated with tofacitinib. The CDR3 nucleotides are TGCAGCGTTGTATCTTTTCGGGATTACACCTTC. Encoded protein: CSVVSFRDYTF.